These T cell receptor beta chains were read from a single sample in a study of human T cells and chemical hapten exposure. MiXCR, applied by TCRdb to the RACE reads, yields one record per CDR3 protein. The data show more than 75,000 distinct CDR3 sequences, roughly 10% seen once. The material sequenced was whole blood, taken in connection with sensitization to the hapten diphenylcyclopropenone (DPC). These TCRs come from a woman in her twenties or thirties with alopecia areata. Some clones in this sample may be carry-over from other donors' samples. The CDR3 runs from the conserved cysteine through the conserved F or W. A D gene is named only where the DNA matches it firmly. A row's size may be missing; if present it is once, few, many or a size class.

V gene	D gene	J gene	CDR3 length	clone size	CDR3 protein	CDR3 DNA
TRBV29-1	-	TRBJ2-1	11	few	CSVGQTNEQFF	TGCAGCGTCGGACAGACCAATGAGCAGTTCTTC
TRBV5-1	TRBD2	TRBJ2-7	16	-	CASSVTGTSGAYEQYF	TGCGCCAGCAGCGTGACCGGGACTAGCGGGGCCTACGAGCAGTACTTC
TRBV12-3/TRBV12-4	-	TRBJ2-5	13	-	CASSQTGAETQYF	TGTGCCAGCAGCCAAACGGGGGCCGAGACCCAGTACTTC
TRBV4-3	-	TRBJ2-1	13	-	CASSQERNNEQFF	TGCGCCAGCAGCCAAGAGAGAAACAATGAGCAGTTCTTC
TRBV30	TRBD1	TRBJ2-7	14	many	CAWKQQGSPYEQYF	TGTGCCTGGAAGCAACAGGGGAGCCCCTACGAGCAGTACTTC
TRBV4-2	-	TRBJ2-7	16	many	CASSRYEGGGSYEQYF	TGTGCCAGCAGCCGATACGAGGGAGGGGGCTCCTACGAGCAGTACTTC
TRBV28	TRBD2	TRBJ2-2	16	many	CASRPAGGPKTGELFF	TGTGCCAGCAGACCAGCGGGAGGGCCCAAAACCGGGGAGCTGTTTTTT
TRBV4-3	-	TRBJ2-3	14	few	CASSQGTGADTQYF	TGCGCCAGCAGCCAGGGCACGGGGGCAGATACGCAGTATTTT
TRBV6-4	TRBD1	TRBJ1-5	15	many	CASSDVDRVNQPQHF	TGTGCCAGCAGTGACGTAGACAGGGTCAATCAGCCCCAGCATTTT
TRBV30	-	TRBJ1-4	12	many	CAGRGTNEKLFF	TGTGCCGGCCGAGGGACTAATGAAAAACTGTTTTTT
TRBV30	-	TRBJ2-3	15	few	CAWSPLGIRTDTQYF	TGTGCCTGGAGTCCCCTAGGGATTCGCACAGATACGCAGTATTTT
TRBV5-1	-	TRBJ2-5	15	few	CASSLAGGRQETQYF	TGCGCCAGCAGCTTGGCCGGGGGAAGACAAGAGACCCAGTACTTC
TRBV29-1	TRBD1	TRBJ1-1	12	many	CSVGQGHTEAFF	TGCAGCGTTGGACAGGGACACACTGAAGCTTTCTTT
TRBV19	TRBD1	TRBJ1-2	17	-	CASSTTGTALGVYGYTF	TGTGCCAGTAGTACCACCGGGACAGCTTTGGGGGTCTATGGCTACACCTTC
TRBV20-1	-	TRBJ1-1	13	many	CSASTGLNTEAFF	TGCAGTGCTTCCACAGGGCTTAACACTGAAGCTTTCTTT
TRBV18	-	TRBJ1-4	15	many	CASSQKGPTNEKLFF	TGTGCCAGCTCACAAAAAGGTCCAACTAATGAAAAACTGTTTTTT
TRBV20-1	TRBD1	TRBJ2-5	13	many	CSAIQGAQETQYF	TGCAGTGCCATACAGGGGGCACAAGAGACCCAGTACTTC
TRBV20-1	-	TRBJ2-6	14	-	CSAPLAAGANVLTF	TGCAGTGCCCCACTAGCAGCTGGGGCCAACGTCCTGACTTTC
TRBV25-1	TRBD2	TRBJ2-1	15	many	CASSATSGRLDEQFF	TGTGCCAGCAGTGCGACTAGCGGGAGGCTCGATGAGCAGTTCTTC
TRBV4-3	-	TRBJ1-6	16	many	CASSRDRTVDNSPLHF	TGCGCCAGCAGCCGCGACAGGACGGTAGATAATTCACCCCTCCACTTT
TRBV28	-	TRBJ1-1	14	many	CASSLDRVITEAFF	TGTGCCAGCAGTTTAGACCGAGTCATTACTGAAGCTTTCTTT
TRBV18	TRBD2	TRBJ2-3	18	-	CASSPLPASGRLTDTQYF	TGTGCCAGCTCACCACTCCCAGCTAGCGGGAGGTTAACAGATACGCAGTATTTT
TRBV28	TRBD1	TRBJ1-5	14	many	CASSSGGSGQPQHF	TGTGCCAGCAGTTCAGGGGGCTCCGGGCAGCCCCAGCATTTT
TRBV19	TRBD2	TRBJ2-3	18	-	CASSRSLLAPTTTDTQYF	TGTGCCAGTAGTAGATCATTACTAGCGCCAACGACGACAGATACGCAGTATTTT
TRBV10-3	TRBD1	TRBJ1-2	17	many	CAISTGDPGQGGYGYTF	TGTGCCATCAGTACGGGGGACCCGGGACAGGGCGGCTATGGCTACACCTTC
TRBV7-2	-	TRBJ2-7	14	many	CASSSSPISYEQYF	TGTGCCAGCAGCTCTAGCCCGATCTCCTACGAGCAGTACTTC
TRBV28	-	TRBJ1-6	13	few	CASRPPGFFPLHF	TGTGCCAGCAGACCTCCGGGGTTTTTTCCCCTCCACTTT
TRBV2	-	TRBJ1-1	13	many	CASSVVTKTEAFF	TGTGCCAGCAGTGTGGTAACGAAGACTGAAGCTTTCTTT
TRBV5-6	-	TRBJ1-1	13	few	CASSLWRGTEAFF	TGTGCCAGCAGCTTATGGCGAGGGACTGAAGCTTTCTTT
TRBV28	-	TRBJ1-5	14	-	CASSPRDTNQPQHF	TGTGCCAGCAGCCCCCGGGACACGAATCAGCCCCAGCATTTT
TRBV3-1	-	TRBJ2-3	13	few	CATTGIGTDTQYF	TGTGCCACCACGGGGATCGGCACAGATACGCAGTATTTT
TRBV10-1	TRBD1	TRBJ2-2	15	few	CASSRQGADTGELFF	TGCGCCAGCAGCAGACAGGGGGCGGACACCGGGGAGCTGTTTTTT
TRBV29-1	-	TRBJ1-2	13	few	CSVVFGTNYGYTF	TGCAGCGTTGTATTTGGAACCAACTATGGCTACACCTTC
TRBV7-2	-	TRBJ2-1	15	many	CASSFDRSSYNEQFF	TGTGCCAGCAGCTTTGACAGGTCCTCCTACAATGAGCAGTTCTTC
TRBV18	-	TRBJ2-3	14	many	CASSKKTNTDTQYF	TGTGCCAGCTCTAAGAAGACCAACACAGATACGCAGTATTTT
TRBV30	-	TRBJ2-4	18	many	CAWSVPRESTIAKNIQYF	TGTGCCTGGAGTGTACCAAGAGAGTCAACCATAGCCAAAAACATTCAGTACTTC
TRBV7-9	TRBD1	TRBJ2-7	15	many	CASSHRDRNFDEQYF	TGTGCCAGCAGCCACCGGGACAGGAATTTTGACGAGCAGTACTTC
TRBV2	-	TRBJ1-6	15	many	CASSVKSGGNSPLHF	TGTGCCAGCAGTGTCAAAAGCGGAGGTAATTCACCCCTCCACTTT
TRBV6-6	-	TRBJ2-2	13	many	CASSSTNTGELFF	TGTGCCAGCTCAAGCACGAACACCGGGGAGCTGTTTTTT
TRBV29-1	-	TRBJ1-1	12	-	CSVEVAGPEAFF	TGCAGCGTTGAAGTGGCGGGACCTGAAGCTTTCTTT
TRBV12-3/TRBV12-4	TRBD2	TRBJ2-3	15	-	CANSQLAGVGDTQYF	TGTGCCAACAGTCAACTAGCGGGAGTGGGCGATACGCAGTATTTT
TRBV10-3	TRBD1	TRBJ2-1	15	many	CAISEMTGGSTQQFF	TGTGCCATCAGTGAGATGACAGGGGGCTCGACCCAGCAGTTCTTC
TRBV14	-	TRBJ2-4	19	-	CASSQPWTDRPLAKNIQYF	TGTGCCAGCAGCCAACCTTGGACGGATAGGCCACTAGCCAAAAACATTCAGTACTTC
TRBV12-3/TRBV12-4	-	TRBJ1-1	12	few	CASSLPRTEAFF	TGTGCCAGCAGTTTGCCGCGTACTGAAGCTTTCTTT
TRBV30	-	TRBJ1-2	11	-	CAGHTRYGYTF	TGTGCCGGACACACCCGGTATGGCTACACCTTC
TRBV9	-	TRBJ2-3	14	many	CASSPYSNTDTQYF	TGTGCCAGCAGCCCATACTCCAACACAGATACGCAGTATTTT
TRBV28	-	TRBJ1-2	11	-	CATRGGRGYTF	TGTGCCACCCGTGGGGGTAGAGGCTACACCTTC